These 28 T cell receptor beta chains share one sample of origin, sequenced in a study of blood T cell repertoires in COVID-19. Assay used: immunoSEQ multiplex PCR; TCRdb lists only in-frame clones, some missing. The table records around 390,000 clones, around nine tenths of them present only once. Input material: PBMCs or T cells enriched from blood (not recorded which). These receptors originate from a woman aged 45-65 years who had recovered from COVID-19.

The V gene is TRBV18, the J gene TRBJ2-1, with TRBD2 matching 11 bases. CDR1 KGHSH and CDR2 LQKENI come from the germline V gene. Trimming removed 1 base from V and 4 bases from J; junction bases left unmatched: 3. The CDR3 consists of 16 residues. CDR3 DNA: TGTGCCAGCTCACCACTTAGCGGGGGGGTTTACAATGAGCAGTTCTTC. Translated: CASSPLSGGVYNEQFF.

This clone has only one observation. CDR3 sequence: CASSPFDIRGFTDTQYF. Here the CDR3 DNA reads TGTGCCAGCAGCCCCTTTGACATCCGGGGATTCACAGATACGCAGTATTTT. The J gene is TRBJ2-3, the V gene TRBV9; D might be TRBD2 (5 bases). Germline CDR1 reads SGDLS; CDR2 reads YYNGEE. V was shortened by 4 bases and J by 2 bases, with 20 bases between the two germline ends. This CDR3 has 17 amino acids.

This clone was seen only once. This specimen includes other DNA sequences encoding the same CDR3. The chain is built from TRBV28 and TRBJ1-4; 7 bases match TRBD1. After removal of 5 bases from V and 0 bases from J, the junction contained 6 bases not matched to a gene. The CDR3 has 16 residues. Germline values: CDR1 MDHEN, CDR2 SYDVKM. The CDR3 sequence is CASSLDRAATNEKLFF. The CDR3 nucleotides are TGTGCCAGCAGTCTAGACAGGGCTGCAACTAATGAAAAACTGTTTTTT.

The chain joins TRBV15 to TRBJ1-6; D ambiguous. Trimming took off 0 bases at V and 13 bases at J, with 13 bases between the two ends. From germline, CDR1 is LNHNV and CDR2 YYDKDF (reference sequence). This CDR3 comprises 14 residues. In DNA, the CDR3 is TGTGCCACCAGCAGAGACCCGACGGGAGGGCCCCTCCACTTT. This codes for CATSRDPTGGPLHF.

This rearrangement joins TRBV10-3 to TRBJ2-7; a possible D gene is TRBD2 (6 bases). The CDR3 totals 14 residues. Germline CDR1 and CDR2: ENHRY and SYGVKD. Trimming pared 3 bases from V and 0 bases from J, leaving 9 bases between. The CDR3 loop is CAISDRDSSYEQYF. In DNA form, the CDR3 reads TGTGCCATCAGTGACCGGGACTCCTCCTACGAGCAGTACTTC.

The chain combines TRBV3-1 (or the pseudogene TRBV3-2) with TRBJ1-3; D possibly corresponds to TRBD1 (5 bases). Germline CDR1 is LGHDT and CDR2 is YNNKEL (reference sequence). Trimming removed 7 bases from V and 0 bases from J, with 7 bases in between. The CDR3 contains 13 residues. CDR3 amino acids: CASTQVSGNTIYF. CDR3 sequence (DNA): TGTGCCAGCACACAGGTCTCTGGAAACACCATATATTTT.

The chain carries TRBV5-1 and TRBJ2-1; 9 nucleotides line up with TRBD2. V shed 1 base, J shed 4 bases, and the junction held 6 bases outside the gene matches. This CDR3 spans 16 amino acids. The germline CDR1 and CDR2 sequences are SGHRS and YFSETQ. CDR3 nucleotides: TGCGCCAGCAGCTTGTCCGTGAGCGGGGGGTACAATGAGCAGTTCTTC. This encodes CASSLSVSGGYNEQFF.

V is TRBV5-1 and J is TRBJ1-6; the D is unclear. CDR1 and CDR2 from the germline V gene are SGHRS and YFSETQ. The V gene lost 1 base and the J gene lost 8 bases, with 7 bases spanning the gap. There are 13 residues in the CDR3. The DNA of the CDR3 is TGCGCCAGCAGCTTGAGCCGGGATTCACCCCTCCACTTT. Its protein is CASSLSRDSPLHF.

This clone was seen a single time. The J gene is TRBJ1-2, the V gene TRBV7-2; a weak D match, TRBD1 (5 bases). The CDR3 has 13 amino acids. The V end lost 4 bases, the J end lost 7 bases, and 13 bases lay between the germline ends. Germline CDR1 reads SGHTA; CDR2 reads FQGNSA. The CDR3 nucleotides are TGTGCCAGCAGCTCCCTGGCGGGGGGTGGCTACACCTTC. Its protein is CASSSLAGGGYTF.

The J gene is TRBJ1-3, the V gene TRBV11-3, with D unresolved. Trimming pared 5 bases from V and 4 bases from J, leaving 9 bases between. There are 13 residues in the CDR3. Germline V gene data show CDR1 as SGHNT and CDR2 as YENEEA. The DNA for the CDR3 is TGTGCCAGCAGCACAGATGCGGGAAACACCATATATTTT. Translated, it gives CASSTDAGNTIYF. The complete variable domain, with remaining parts taken from reference TRBV11-3 and TRBJ1-3, reads EAGVVQSPRYKIIEKKQPVAFWCNPISGHNTLYWYLQNLGQGPELLIRYENEEAVDDSQLPKDRFSAERLKGVDSTLKIQPAELGDSAVYLCASSTDAGNTIYFGEGSWLTVV.

This sequence joins TRBV5-1 and TRBJ1-1, with unresolved D. V dropped 4 bases and J dropped 2 bases, with 15 bases sitting between them. From germline, CDR1 is SGHRS and CDR2 YFSETQ. The CDR3 runs to 15 residues. The CDR3 DNA reads as TGCGCCAGCAGCCCCCTCAGTTCTGCAAACACTGAAGCTTTCTTT. This translates into CASSPLSSANTEAFF.

The CDR3: CASSPRGGISYNEQFF. The CDR3 DNA reads as TGTGCCAGCAGCCCAAGGGGCGGGATCTCCTACAATGAGCAGTTCTTC. The chain combines TRBV7-2 with TRBJ2-1; TRBD2 is a possible D gene (6 bases). Germline V gene sequence: CDR1 SGHTA, CDR2 FQGNSA. Trimming removed 5 bases from V and 0 bases from J, with 14 bases in between. This CDR3 is built from 16 residues.

The J gene is TRBJ2-3, the V gene TRBV11-3; tentative D call: TRBD2 (6 bases). The CDR3 extends over 14 amino acids. CDR1 is SGHNT, CDR2 YENEEA, per germline. Trimming shortened V by 5 bases and J by 3 bases, and 12 bases separated the two germline ends. The CDR3 reads CASSVTGTTDTQYF. For the CDR3, the DNA is TGTGCCAGCAGCGTCACCGGGACTACAGATACGCAGTATTTT.

The V call is TRBV14, the J call TRBJ1-1; weak D call: TRBD1 (5 bases). V was pared by 3 bases and J by 0 bases, with 14 bases between. CDR3 length: 16 amino acids. Germline V gene data show CDR1 as SGHDN and CDR2 as FVKESK. CDR3 sequence: CASSQSGLAMNTEAFF. The CDR3 nucleotides read TGTGCCAGCAGCCAGTCAGGGTTAGCAATGAACACTGAAGCTTTCTTT.

The rearrangement uses TRBV5-4 and TRBJ2-1, with TRBD2 identical over 8 bases. CDR3 length: 14 amino acids. The J segment lost 7 bases and the V segment lost 4 bases, leaving 7 bases of the junction unmatched. In germline, CDR1 is SGHNT, CDR2 YYREEE (reference sequence). CDR3 loop: CASSTGSGENEQFF. Written as DNA, the CDR3 is TGTGCCAGCAGCACGGGTAGCGGGGAGAATGAGCAGTTCTTC.

The rearrangement links TRBV7-9 to TRBJ1-1; D is unclear. V lost 1 base to trimming and J lost 2 bases, with 5 bases between them. The CDR3 is made up of 13 amino acids. CDR1 SEHNR and CDR2 FQNEAQ come from the germline V gene (reference sequence). The CDR3 protein is CASSLDSNTEAFF. In DNA, the CDR3 is TGTGCCAGCAGCTTAGACAGCAACACTGAAGCTTTCTTT. The complete variable domain, with remaining parts taken from reference TRBV7-9 and TRBJ1-1, reads DTGVSQNPRHKITKRGQNVTFRCDPISEHNRLYWYRQTLGQGPEFLTYFQNEAQLEKSRLLSDRFSAERPKGSFSTLEIQRTEQGDSAMYLCASSLDSNTEAFFGQGTRLTVV.

The chain has TRBV7-3 and TRBJ1-4; D not resolved. The length of the CDR3 is 15 residues. The ends were cut back, 4 bases at V and 3 bases at J, with 12 bases in the middle. Germline V lookup: CDR1 SGHTA, CDR2 FQGTGA. The CDR3 sequence: CASSCRDTSNEKLFF. The CDR3 bases are TGTGCCAGCAGCTGCCGCGACACCTCTAATGAAAAACTGTTTTTT.

The V and J genes are TRBV19 and TRBJ1-5, with D maybe TRBD1 (6 bases). Trimming took 6 bases from V and 3 from J, leaving 15 bases between them. In germline, CDR1 is LNHDA, CDR2 SQIVND (reference sequence). The CDR3 is 15 amino acids. The CDR3 DNA reads as TGTGCCAGTAGAACCACAGGGAATTCCAATCAGCCCCAGCATTTT. Translation: CASRTTGNSNQPQHF.

The chain couples TRBV5-6 to TRBJ1-4; D remains ambiguous. CDR3 length: 15 amino acids. The germline CDR1 and CDR2 sequences are SGHDT and YYEEEE. V lost 5 bases and J 5 bases, leaving 16 bases between the germline ends. The CDR3 reads CASRRNLAGNEKLFF. The CDR3, as DNA: TGTGCCAGCAGACGGAACCTTGCGGGGAATGAAAAACTGTTTTTT. The full variable domain, rest sourced from reference TRBV5-6 and TRBJ1-4, is DAGVTQSPTHLIKTRGQQVTLRCSPKSGHDTVSWYQQALGQGPQFIFQYYEEEERQRGNFPDRFSGHQFPNYSSELNVNALLLGDSALYLCASRRNLAGNEKLFFGSGTQLSVL.

In its sample, this clone was seen a few times. The chain joins TRBV9 to TRBJ2-2, with 11 bases matching TRBD2. Germline V gene sequence: CDR1 SGDLS, CDR2 YYNGEE. The J segment lost 4 bases and the V segment lost 1 base, leaving 3 bases of the junction unmatched. This CDR3 contains 16 residues. CDR3 bases: TGTGCCAGCAGCGTAACTAGCGGGGGTATCACCGGGGAGCTGTTTTTT. It encodes CASSVTSGGITGELFF.

The V and J genes are TRBV4-3 and TRBJ1-2; the D gene is possibly TRBD1 (5 bases). CDR1 and CDR2 (germline): LGHNA, YSLEER. This CDR3 contains 15 residues. V was clipped by 0 bases and J by 2 bases, with 10 bases between them. The CDR3 DNA is TGCGCCAGCAGCCAAGAGGACATAACCAACTATGGCTACACCTTC. Its protein product is CASSQEDITNYGYTF.

The CDR3 protein is CASSFRQGARETQYF. The CDR3 DNA reads as TGTGCCAGCAGTTTCCGACAGGGGGCACGGGAGACCCAGTACTTC. The gene calls are TRBV28 and TRBJ2-5, with 10 nucleotides matching TRBD1. Losses at the gene ends were 3 bases for V and 5 bases for J; bases not matched to a gene: 6. From germline, CDR1 is MDHEN and CDR2 SYDVKM. The CDR3 runs 15 residues.

This chain uses TRBV28 with TRBJ1-4, with D tentatively TRBD1 (6 bases). The CDR3 runs to 17 residues. V was pared by 5 bases and J by 7 bases, with 23 bases between. From germline, CDR1 is MDHEN and CDR2 SYDVKM. CDR3 in DNA: TGTGCCAGCAGTGAGCTGAAGGACAGAGCCGCCCGTGAAAAACTGTTTTTT. It encodes CASSELKDRAAREKLFF.

This clone has a single count. The rearrangement links TRBV28 to TRBJ1-5; 9 bases are a match to TRBD1. The junction had 5 bases not matched to a gene; V was cut back by 5 bases and J by 0 bases. Germline values: CDR1 MDHEN, CDR2 SYDVKM. CDR3 length equals 16 residues. The CDR3 DNA reads as TGTGCCAGCAGTCTACAGGGGGCGATTAGCAATCAGCCCCAGCATTTT. Translated, it gives CASSLQGAISNQPQHF.

V usage is TRBV7-8 and J usage is TRBJ1-2, with D possibly being TRBD1 (5 bases). The CDR3 loop spans 18 amino acids. Trimming left V 0 bases short and J 4 bases short, with 21 bases between. Looked up from germline, CDR1 is SGHVS and CDR2 is FQNEAQ. The CDR3 DNA is TGTGCCAGCAGCTTAGCTTGGGGGAGGACCCCTTCCTCCTATGGCTACACCTTC. Its translation: CASSLAWGRTPSSYGYTF.

This chain uses TRBV5-1 with TRBJ2-1, with 8 bases aligning to TRBD1. The CDR3 extends over 15 amino acids. V gave up 0 bases and J gave up 14 bases; unmatched junction bases: 13. Germline V CDR1 and CDR2: SGHRS, YFSETQ. CDR3 nucleotide sequence: TGCGCCAGCAGCTTGGAACGTCTTCAACAGGGGGGCGAGTTCTTC. Its protein product is CASSLERLQQGGEFF.

The chain combines TRBV27 with TRBJ1-5; weak D call: TRBD1 (6 bases). The CDR3 spans 14 residues. Germline CDR1 and CDR2: MNHEY and SMNVEV (reference sequence). Trimming pared 6 bases from V and 6 bases from J, leaving 15 bases between. CDR3 sequence: CASREGGGGQPQHF. The CDR3 DNA reads TGTGCCAGCAGGGAGGGGGGGGGAGGTCAGCCCCAGCATTTT.

The gene calls are TRBV19 and TRBJ2-7; 7 nucleotides align to TRBD2. The CDR3 spans 14 residues. Germline V gene data show CDR1 as LNHDA and CDR2 as SQIVND (reference sequence). V was clipped by 1 base and J by 4 bases; unmatched bases: 4. This chain's CDR3 is CASSIVASGYEQYF. CDR3 sequence (DNA): TGTGCCAGTAGTATAGTGGCTAGCGGATACGAGCAGTACTTC.